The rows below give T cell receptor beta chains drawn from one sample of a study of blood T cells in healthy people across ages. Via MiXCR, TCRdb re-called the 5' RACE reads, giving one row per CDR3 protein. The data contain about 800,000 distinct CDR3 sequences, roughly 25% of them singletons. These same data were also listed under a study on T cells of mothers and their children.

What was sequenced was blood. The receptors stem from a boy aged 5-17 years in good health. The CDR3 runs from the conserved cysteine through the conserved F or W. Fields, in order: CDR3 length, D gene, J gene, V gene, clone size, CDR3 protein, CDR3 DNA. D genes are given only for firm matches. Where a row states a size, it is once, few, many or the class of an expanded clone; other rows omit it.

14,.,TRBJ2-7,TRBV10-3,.,CAISEAQNSYEQYF,TGTGCCATCAGTGAGGCACAGAACTCCTACGAGCAGTACTTC
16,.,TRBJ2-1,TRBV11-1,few,CASRQGQRSTYNEQFF,TGTGCCAGCAGACAGGGCCAGAGGAGCACCTACAATGAGCAGTTCTTC
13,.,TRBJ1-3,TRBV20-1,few,CSVTQGTGNTIYF,TGCAGTGTAACACAGGGAACGGGGAACACCATATATTTT
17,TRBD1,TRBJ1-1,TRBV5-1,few,CASSLAPGGMGNTEAFF,TGCGCCAGCAGCTTGGCACCAGGGGGCATGGGGAACACTGAAGCTTTCTTT
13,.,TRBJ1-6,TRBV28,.,CASRERGVSPLHF,TGTGCCAGCAGGGAGAGGGGGGTATCACCCCTCCACTTT
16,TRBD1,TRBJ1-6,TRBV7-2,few,CASSLVFGTGESPLHF,TGTGCCAGCAGCTTAGTCTTTGGGACAGGGGAATCACCCCTCCACTTT
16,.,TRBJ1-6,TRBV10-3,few,CAISQSPSSYNSPLHF,TGTGCCATCAGCCAATCCCCGAGCTCCTATAATTCACCCCTCCACTTT
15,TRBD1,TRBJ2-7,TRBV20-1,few,CGALEPPGQGKEIDF,TGCGGTGCTTTGGAGCCTCCGGGACAGGGAAAAGAAATCGACTTC
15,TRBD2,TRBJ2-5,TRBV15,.,CATSRVAGRKETQYF,TGTGCCACCAGCAGAGTAGCGGGACGAAAAGAGACCCAGTACTTC
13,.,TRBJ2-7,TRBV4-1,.,CASSQEQGGEQYF,TGCGCCAGCAGCCAAGAGCAGGGGGGCGAGCAGTACTTC
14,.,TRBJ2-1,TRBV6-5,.,CASSYSTKGGEQFF,TGTGCCAGCAGTTATAGCACAAAGGGCGGTGAGCAGTTCTTC
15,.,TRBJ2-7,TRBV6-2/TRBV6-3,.,CASSDLGTSAYEQYF,TGTGCCAGCAGTGACCTTGGGACCTCAGCCTACGAGCAGTACTTC
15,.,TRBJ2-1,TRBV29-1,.,CSVESWGLYDNEQFF,TGCAGCGTTGAGAGTTGGGGTCTATACGACAATGAGCAGTTCTTC
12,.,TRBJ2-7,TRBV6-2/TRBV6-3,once,CASSPYSYEQYF,TGTGCCAGCAGTCCTTACTCCTACGAGCAGTACTTC
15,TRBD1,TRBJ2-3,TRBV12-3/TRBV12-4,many,CASSPGQGRTDTQYF,TGTGCCAGCAGTCCTGGACAGGGCCGCACAGATACGCAGTATTTT
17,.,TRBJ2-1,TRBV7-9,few,CASSFSQGLGSYNEQFF,TGTGCCAGCAGCTTTTCTCAGGGACTTGGCTCCTACAATGAGCAGTTCTTC
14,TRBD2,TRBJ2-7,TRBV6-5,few,CASSSGREGYEQYF,TGTGCCAGCAGTTCTGGCAGGGAGGGTTACGAGCAGTACTTC
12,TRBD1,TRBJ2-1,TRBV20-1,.,CSARLQGGRSPF,TGCAGTGCTAGGCTACAGGGGGGCCGGTCGCCCTTC
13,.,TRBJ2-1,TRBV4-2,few,CASSQEVNNEQFF,TGTGCCAGCAGCCAAGAGGTTAACAATGAGCAGTTCTTC
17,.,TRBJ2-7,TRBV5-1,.,CASSSGRTAITSYEQYF,TGCGCCAGCAGCTCCGGGAGGACAGCTATAACGTCCTACGAGCAGTACTTC
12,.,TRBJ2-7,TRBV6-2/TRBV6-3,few,CASSDRFHEQYF,TGTGCCAGCAGTGATAGGTTCCACGAGCAGTACTTC
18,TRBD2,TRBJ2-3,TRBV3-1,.,CASSQRLAGAGNTDTQYF,TGTGCCAGCAGCCAAAGACTAGCGGGAGCTGGGAACACAGATACGCAGTATTTT
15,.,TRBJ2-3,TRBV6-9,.,CASLPQESVTDTQYF,TGTGCCAGCCTTCCACAGGAGTCCGTCACAGATACGCAGTATTTT
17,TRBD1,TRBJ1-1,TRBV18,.,CASSPPGQGGKSTEAFF,TGTGCCAGCTCACCTCCGGGACAGGGGGGTAAGAGCACTGAAGCTTTCTTT
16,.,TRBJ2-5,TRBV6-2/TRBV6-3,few,CASSYMGVLPPETQYF,TGTGCCAGCAGTTACATGGGGGTATTGCCCCCAGAGACCCAGTACTTC
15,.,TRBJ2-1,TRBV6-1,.,CASSGWRDSYNEQFF,TGTGCCAGCAGTGGTTGGAGGGACTCCTACAATGAGCAGTTCTTC
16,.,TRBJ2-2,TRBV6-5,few,CASSYSSGSNTGELFF,TGTGCCAGCAGTTACTCGTCAGGGTCGAACACCGGGGAGCTGTTTTTT
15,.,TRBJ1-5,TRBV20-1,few,CSATDPARLNQPQHF,TGCAGTGCTACTGACCCGGCCCGGTTGAATCAGCCCCAGCATTTT
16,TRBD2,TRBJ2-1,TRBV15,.,CATSRVLGGSRNEQFF,TGTGCCACCAGCAGAGTATTGGGCGGGAGTAGGAATGAGCAGTTCTTC
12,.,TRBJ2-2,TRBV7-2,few,CAWGRDTGELFF,TGTGCATGGGGCCGGGACACCGGGGAGCTGTTTTTT
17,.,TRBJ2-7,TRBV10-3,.,CAISAPAIPTETYEQYF,TGTGCCATCAGCGCGCCTGCTATCCCGACCGAGACCTACGAGCAGTACTTC
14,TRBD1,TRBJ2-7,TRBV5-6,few,CASSRDRGDYEQYF,TGTGCCAGCAGCCGGGACAGGGGGGACTACGAGCAGTACTTC
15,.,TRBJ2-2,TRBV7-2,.,CASSRWTANTGELFF,TGTGCCAGCAGCCGCTGGACAGCGAACACCGGGGAGCTGTTTTTT
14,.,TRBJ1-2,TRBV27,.,CASSRDPNNYGYTF,TGTGCCAGCAGCCGGGACCCCAATAACTATGGCTACACCTTC
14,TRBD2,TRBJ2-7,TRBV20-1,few,CSVRFSGRGHEQYF,TGCAGTGTACGATTTAGCGGGAGAGGCCACGAGCAGTACTTC
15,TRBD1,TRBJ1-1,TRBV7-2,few,CASSPWTGWSTEAFF,TGCGCCAGCAGCCCATGGACAGGGTGGAGCACTGAAGCTTTCTTT
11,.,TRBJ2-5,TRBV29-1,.,CSVGLEETQYF,TGCAGCGTTGGTCTGGAAGAGACCCAGTACTTC
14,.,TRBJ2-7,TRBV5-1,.,CASSLLGSLYEQYF,TGCGCCAGCAGCTTGTTAGGCAGTCTCTACGAGCAGTACTTC
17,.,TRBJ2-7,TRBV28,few,CASSFPRRKRDMYEQYF,TGTGCCAGCAGTTTCCCCCGAAGGAAGCGGGACATGTACGAGCAGTACTTC
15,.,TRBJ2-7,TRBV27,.,CASAPAGYFSYEQYF,TGTGCCAGCGCACCGGCGGGTTATTTTTCCTACGAGCAGTACTTC
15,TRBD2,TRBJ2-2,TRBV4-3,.,CAPCGAGDNTGELFF,TGCGCCCCCTGTGGAGCGGGGGATAACACCGGGGAGCTGTTTTTT
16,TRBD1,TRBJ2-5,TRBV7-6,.,CASSLRGQGVGETQYF,TGTGCCAGCAGCTTACGTGGACAGGGTGTTGGAGAGACCCAGTACTTC
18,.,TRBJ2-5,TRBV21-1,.,CASSKVGGGASVVETQYF,.
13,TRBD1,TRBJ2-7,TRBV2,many,CASEGTGEDEQYF,TGTGCCAGCGAGGGGACAGGGGAGGACGAGCAGTACTTC
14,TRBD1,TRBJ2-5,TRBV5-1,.,CANSLTGGRETQYF,TGCGCCAACAGCTTGACAGGGGGAAGGGAGACCCAGTACTTC
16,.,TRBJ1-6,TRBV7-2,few,CASSSHRDYYNSPLHF,TGTGCCAGCAGCTCCCACCGGGACTACTATAATTCACCCCTCCACTTT
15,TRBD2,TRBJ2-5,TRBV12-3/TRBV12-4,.,CASSFSASGVETQYF,TGTGCCAGCAGTTTTAGTGCTAGCGGGGTAGAGACCCAGTACTTC
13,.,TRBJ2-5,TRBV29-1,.,CSVAGRQAETQYF,TGCAGCGTTGCCGGACGGCAAGCTGAGACCCAGTACTTC
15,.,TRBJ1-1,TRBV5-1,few,CASSRTEDGNTEAFF,TGCGCCAGCAGTCGTACTGAGGATGGTAACACTGAAGCTTTCTTT
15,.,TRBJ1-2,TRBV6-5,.,CASSYSATGPYGYTF,TGTGCCAGCAGTTACTCAGCCACAGGACCATATGGCTACACCTTC
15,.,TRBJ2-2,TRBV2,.,CASSEWGAQAGELFF,TGTGCCAGCAGTGAATGGGGGGCGCAAGCCGGGGAGCTGTTTTTT
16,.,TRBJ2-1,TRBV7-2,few,CASSLALQGPYNEQFF,TGTGCCAGCAGCTTAGCGCTTCAGGGGCCCTACAATGAGCAGTTCTTC
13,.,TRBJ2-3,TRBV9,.,CASSTTFTDTQYF,TGTGCCAGCAGCACCACCTTTACAGATACGCAGTATTTT
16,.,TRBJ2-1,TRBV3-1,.,CASSQGLADSYNEQFF,TGTGCCAGCAGCCAAGGACTTGCGGACTCCTACAATGAGCAGTTCTTC
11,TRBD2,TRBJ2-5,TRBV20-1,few,CSAPHFSGMYF,TGCAGTGCTCCCCACTTTAGCGGGATGTACTTC
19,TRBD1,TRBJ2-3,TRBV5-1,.,CASSSDRGRKNTSTGTQYF,TGCGCCAGCAGCTCGGACAGGGGGCGAAAAAACACTAGCACAGGTACGCAGTATTTT
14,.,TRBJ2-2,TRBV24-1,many,CATQTTGNTGELFF,TGTGCCACCCAGACGACAGGGAACACCGGGGAGCTGTTTTTT
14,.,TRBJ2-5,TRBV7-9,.,CASSPRSREETQYF,TGTGCCAGCAGCCCCCGTTCCAGGGAGGAGACCCAGTACTTC
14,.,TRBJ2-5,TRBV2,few,CASTTLSREETQYF,TGTGCCAGCACCACCTTATCGCGGGAAGAGACCCAGTACTTC